This T cell receptor beta chain is drawn from a study of monozygotic twins with inflammatory bowel disease. TCRdb re-called the 5' RACE reads and catalogs CDR3 proteins one per entry, DNA excluded. Found here are 400,000 to 500,000 distinct CDR3 sequences; the top ten clones hold around 2.5%. Germline V gene sequence: CDR1 SGHRS, CDR2 YFSETQ. The CDR3 has 13 residues. Sequenced sample: blood. The rearrangement joins TRBV5-1 to TRBJ2-2; TCRdb designates TRBD1, a call that cannot be tested without DNA. The TCR was taken from a human donor with ulcerative colitis or Crohn's disease, or a healthy co-twin of an affected twin (not recorded which). The CDR3: CASSSGASGELFF.